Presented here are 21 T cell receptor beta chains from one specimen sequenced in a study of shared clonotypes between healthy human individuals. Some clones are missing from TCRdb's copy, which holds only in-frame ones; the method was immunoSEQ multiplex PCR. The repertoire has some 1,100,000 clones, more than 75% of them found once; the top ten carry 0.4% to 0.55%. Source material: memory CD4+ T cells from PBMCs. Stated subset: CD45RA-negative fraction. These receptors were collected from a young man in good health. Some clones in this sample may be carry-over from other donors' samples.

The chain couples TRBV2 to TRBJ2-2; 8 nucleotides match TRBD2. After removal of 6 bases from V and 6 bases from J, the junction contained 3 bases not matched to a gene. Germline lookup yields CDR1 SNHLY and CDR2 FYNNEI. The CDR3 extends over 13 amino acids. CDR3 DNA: TGTGCCAGCAGAGGACTAGCCGCCGGGGAGCTGTTTTTT. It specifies CASRGLAAGELFF.

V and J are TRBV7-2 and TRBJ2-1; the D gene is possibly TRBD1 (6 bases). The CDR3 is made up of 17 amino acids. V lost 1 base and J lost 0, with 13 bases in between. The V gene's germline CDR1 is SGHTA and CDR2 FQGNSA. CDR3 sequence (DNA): TGTGCCAGCAGCTTAGACAACAGGGCCCCCTCCTACAATGAGCAGTTCTTC. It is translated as CASSLDNRAPSYNEQFF.

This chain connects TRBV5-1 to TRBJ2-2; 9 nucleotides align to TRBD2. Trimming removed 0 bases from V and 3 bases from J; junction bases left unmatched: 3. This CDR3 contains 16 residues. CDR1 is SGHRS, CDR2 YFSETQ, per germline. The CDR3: CASSLEASGDTGELFF. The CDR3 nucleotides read TGCGCCAGCAGCTTGGAGGCTAGCGGGGACACCGGGGAGCTGTTTTTT. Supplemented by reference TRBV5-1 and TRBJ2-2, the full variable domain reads KAGVTQTPRYLIKTRGQQVTLSCSPISGHRSVSWYQQTPGQGLQFLFEYFSETQRNKGNFPGRFSGRQFSNSRSEMNVSTLELGDSALYLCASSLEASGDTGELFFGEGSRLTVL.

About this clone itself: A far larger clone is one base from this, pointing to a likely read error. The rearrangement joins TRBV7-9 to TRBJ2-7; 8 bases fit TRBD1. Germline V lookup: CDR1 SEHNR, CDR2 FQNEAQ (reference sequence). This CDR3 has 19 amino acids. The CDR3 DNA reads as TGTGCCAGCGGCTTAGCGGTGAGAACAGGGGGACTGGGGTCCTACGAGCAGTACTTC. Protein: CASGLAVRTGGLGSYEQYF. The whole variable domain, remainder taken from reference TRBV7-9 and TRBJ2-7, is DTGVSQNPRHKITKRGQNVTFRCDPISEHNRLYWYRQTLGQGPEFLTYFQNEAQLEKSRLLSDRFSAERPKGSFSTLEIQRTEQGDSAMYLCASGLAVRTGGLGSYEQYFGPGTRLTVT.

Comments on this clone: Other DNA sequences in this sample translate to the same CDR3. The CDR3 DNA sequence: TGTGCCAGCTCCGGGACAGGGGCTGGTTATGGCTACACCTTC. It yields the protein CASSGTGAGYGYTF. This chain links TRBV28 with TRBJ1-2, with 10 bases aligning to TRBD1. Germline assignment: CDR1 MDHEN and CDR2 SYDVKM. The CDR3 is 14 residues long. Unmatched junction bases numbered 8, after V lost 8 bases and J lost 5 bases.

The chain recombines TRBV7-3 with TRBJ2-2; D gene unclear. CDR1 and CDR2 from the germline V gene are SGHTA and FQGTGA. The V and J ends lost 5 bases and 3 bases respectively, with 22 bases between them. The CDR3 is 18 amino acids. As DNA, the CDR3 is TGTGCCAGCAGCCCAAGGCCAGTCGGAAGGCCGGACACCGGGGAGCTGTTTTTT. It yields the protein CASSPRPVGRPDTGELFF.

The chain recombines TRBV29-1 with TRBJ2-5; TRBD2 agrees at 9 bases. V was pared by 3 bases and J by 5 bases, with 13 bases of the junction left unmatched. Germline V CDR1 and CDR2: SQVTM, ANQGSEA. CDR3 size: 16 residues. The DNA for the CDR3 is TGCAGCGTTGACAACCCAGGACTAGCGTCGTCGGAGACCCAGTACTTC. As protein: CSVDNPGLASSETQYF.

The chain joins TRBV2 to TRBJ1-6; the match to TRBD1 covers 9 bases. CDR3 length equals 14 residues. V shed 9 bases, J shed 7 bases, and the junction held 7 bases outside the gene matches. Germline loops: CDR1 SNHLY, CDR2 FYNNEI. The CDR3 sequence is CARTLGQGNSPLHF. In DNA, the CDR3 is TGTGCCAGGACACTGGGACAGGGAAATTCACCCCTCCACTTT.

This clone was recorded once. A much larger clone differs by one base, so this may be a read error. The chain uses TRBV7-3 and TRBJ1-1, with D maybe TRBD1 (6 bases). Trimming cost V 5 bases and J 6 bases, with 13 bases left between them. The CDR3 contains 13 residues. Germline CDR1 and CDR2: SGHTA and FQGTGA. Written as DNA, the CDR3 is TGTGCCAGCAGCCCCTTGAGGGGGGCTGAAGCTTTCTTT. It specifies CASSPLRGAEAFF.

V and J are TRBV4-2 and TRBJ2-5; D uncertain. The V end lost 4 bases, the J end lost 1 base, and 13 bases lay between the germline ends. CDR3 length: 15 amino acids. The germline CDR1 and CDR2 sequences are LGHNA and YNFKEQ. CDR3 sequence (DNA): TGTGCCAGCAGCCCGACATACACCGCCCAAGAGACCCAGTACTTC. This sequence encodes CASSPTYTAQETQYF.

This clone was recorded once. The CDR3 here is CASSPTGNQPQHF. The CDR3 DNA sequence: TGTGCCAGTAGTCCCACGGGGAATCAGCCCCAGCATTTT. The chain employs TRBV19 and TRBJ1-5; no definite D call. The CDR3 loop spans 13 amino acids. Germline V gene lookup returns CDR1 LNHDA and CDR2 SQIVND (reference sequence). Between the trimmed V and J ends, which lost 5 bases and 4 bases, there was a span of 9 bases.

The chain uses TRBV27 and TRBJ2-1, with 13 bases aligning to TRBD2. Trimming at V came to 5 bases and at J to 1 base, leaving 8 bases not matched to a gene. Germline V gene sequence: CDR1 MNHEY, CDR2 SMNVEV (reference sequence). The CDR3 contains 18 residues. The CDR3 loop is CASSRTSGSGGSYNEQFF. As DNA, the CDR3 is TGTGCCAGCAGTCGGACTAGCGGGAGTGGAGGGTCCTACAATGAGCAGTTCTTC.

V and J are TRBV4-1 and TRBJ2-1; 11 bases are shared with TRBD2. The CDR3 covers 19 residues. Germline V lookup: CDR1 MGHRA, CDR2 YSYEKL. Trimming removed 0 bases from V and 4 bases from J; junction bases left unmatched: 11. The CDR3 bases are TGCGCCAGCAGCCAAGATTCCGAGGTAGCGGGAGGGCTATACAATGAGCAGTTCTTC. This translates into CASSQDSEVAGGLYNEQFF.

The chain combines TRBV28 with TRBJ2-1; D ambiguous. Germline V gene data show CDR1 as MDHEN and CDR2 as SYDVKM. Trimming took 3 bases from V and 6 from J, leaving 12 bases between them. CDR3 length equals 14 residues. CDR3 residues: CASSFADRSNEQFF. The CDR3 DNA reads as TGTGCCAGCAGTTTTGCGGACCGGAGCAATGAGCAGTTCTTC.

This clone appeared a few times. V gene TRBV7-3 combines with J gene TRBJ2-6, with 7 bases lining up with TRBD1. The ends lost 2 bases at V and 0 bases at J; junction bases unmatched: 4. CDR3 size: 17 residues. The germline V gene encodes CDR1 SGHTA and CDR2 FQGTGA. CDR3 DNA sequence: TGTGCCAGCAGCTTAGTACAGGGGACCTCTGGGGCCAACGTCCTGACTTTC. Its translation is CASSLVQGTSGANVLTF.

The CDR3 protein is CASSNQGNYYEQYF. DNA of the CDR3: TGTGCCAGCAGCAATCAGGGGAACTACTACGAGCAGTACTTC. The chain has TRBV7-2 and TRBJ2-7, with D possibly TRBD1 on 6 matching bases. CDR3 length: 14 residues. Germline CDR1 is SGHTA and CDR2 is FQGNSA. The ends were cut back, 5 bases at V and 3 bases at J, with 14 bases in the middle.

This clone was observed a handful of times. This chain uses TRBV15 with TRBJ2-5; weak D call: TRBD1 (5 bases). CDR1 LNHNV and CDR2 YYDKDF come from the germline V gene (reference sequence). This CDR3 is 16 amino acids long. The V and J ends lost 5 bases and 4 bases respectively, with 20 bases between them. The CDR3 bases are TGTGCCACCAGCCAGCCATCCCGCAGGGTTCGAGAGACCCAGTACTTC. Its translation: CATSQPSRRVRETQYF.

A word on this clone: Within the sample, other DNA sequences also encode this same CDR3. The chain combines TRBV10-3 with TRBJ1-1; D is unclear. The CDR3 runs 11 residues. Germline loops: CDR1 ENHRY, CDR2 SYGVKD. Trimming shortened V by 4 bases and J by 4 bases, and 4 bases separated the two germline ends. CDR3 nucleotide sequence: TGTGCCATCAGTGGGGGCACTGAAGCTTTCTTT. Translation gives CAISGGTEAFF.

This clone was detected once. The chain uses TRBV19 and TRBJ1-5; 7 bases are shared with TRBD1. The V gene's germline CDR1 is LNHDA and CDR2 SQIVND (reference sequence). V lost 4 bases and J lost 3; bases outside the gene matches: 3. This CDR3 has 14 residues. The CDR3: CASSTGQPNQPQHF. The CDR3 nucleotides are TGTGCCAGTAGTACGGGACAGCCCAATCAGCCCCAGCATTTT.

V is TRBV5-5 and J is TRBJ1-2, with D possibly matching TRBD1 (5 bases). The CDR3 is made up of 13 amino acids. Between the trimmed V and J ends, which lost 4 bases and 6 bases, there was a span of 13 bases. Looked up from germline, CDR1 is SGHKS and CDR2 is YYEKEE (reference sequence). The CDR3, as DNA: TGTGCCAGCAGCCCCCCGTGGGGCGATGGCTACACCTTC. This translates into CASSPPWGDGYTF.

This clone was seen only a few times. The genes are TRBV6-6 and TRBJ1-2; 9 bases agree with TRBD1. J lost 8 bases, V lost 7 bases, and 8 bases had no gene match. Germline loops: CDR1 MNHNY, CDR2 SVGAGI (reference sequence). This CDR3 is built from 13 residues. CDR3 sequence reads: CASNNGQGFGYTF. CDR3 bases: TGTGCCAGCAACAACGGACAGGGGTTCGGCTACACCTTC.